Included here is one TCR beta chain sequence, with context. The antigen remains unidentified. Additional DNA sequences in this sample encode the identical CDR3. The data were obtained in a study of cytomegalovirus exposure and HLA in healthy donors. Study-wide background: In a later analysis, the roughly 110 validation repertoires were reported to have used the same platform as the 650 to 800 first-cohort repertoires. Study results and caveats: It was approximately 170 TCR beta chains that were listed as cytomegalovirus-associated.

The method was immunoSEQ multiplex PCR; TCRdb's version includes in-frame clones alone and lacks a portion of them. The sample has 150,000 to 200,000 clones; around nine tenths are singletons. V lost 3 bases to trimming and J lost 6 bases, with 6 bases between them. Germline-derived CDR1 and CDR2 are MNHEY and SMNVEV (reference sequence). The CDR3 sequence is 12 residues long. This clonotype originated in a woman under 30 in good health and CMV-seronegative. V and J are TRBV27 and TRBJ2-1; D call uncertain. The sequenced sample consisted of PBMCs. For the CDR3, the DNA is TGTGCCAGCAGTTTGCCCGGCAATGAGCAGTTCTTC. Translation gives CASSLPGNEQFF.